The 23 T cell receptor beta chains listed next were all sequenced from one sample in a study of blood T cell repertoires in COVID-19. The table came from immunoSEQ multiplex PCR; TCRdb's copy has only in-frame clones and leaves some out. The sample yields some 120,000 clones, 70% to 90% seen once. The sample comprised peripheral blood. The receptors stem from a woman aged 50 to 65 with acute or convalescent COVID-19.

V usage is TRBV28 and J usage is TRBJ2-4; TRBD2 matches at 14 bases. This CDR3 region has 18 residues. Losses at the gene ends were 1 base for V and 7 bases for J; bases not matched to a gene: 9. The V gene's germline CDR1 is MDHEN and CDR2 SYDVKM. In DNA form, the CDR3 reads TGTGCCAGCAGTTTATTCCATCTGGGGACTAGCGGGAGTAACATTCAGTACTTC. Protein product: CASSLFHLGTSGSNIQYF.

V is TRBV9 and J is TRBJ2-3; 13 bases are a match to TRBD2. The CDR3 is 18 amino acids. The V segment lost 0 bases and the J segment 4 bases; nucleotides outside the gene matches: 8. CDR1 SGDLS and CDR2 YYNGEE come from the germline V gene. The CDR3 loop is CASSVEGTSGVYADTQYF. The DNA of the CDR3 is TGTGCCAGCAGCGTAGAGGGGACTAGCGGGGTGTATGCAGATACGCAGTATTTT.

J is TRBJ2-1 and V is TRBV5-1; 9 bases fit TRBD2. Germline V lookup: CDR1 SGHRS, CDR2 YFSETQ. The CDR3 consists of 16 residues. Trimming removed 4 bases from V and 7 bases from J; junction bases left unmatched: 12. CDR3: CASSSLGAGGGNEQFF. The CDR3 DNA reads TGCGCCAGCAGCAGTCTTGGAGCGGGGGGCGGGAATGAGCAGTTCTTC. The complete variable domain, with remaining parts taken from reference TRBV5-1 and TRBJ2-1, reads KAGVTQTPRYLIKTRGQQVTLSCSPISGHRSVSWYQQTPGQGLQFLFEYFSETQRNKGNFPGRFSGRQFSNSRSEMNVSTLELGDSALYLCASSSLGAGGGNEQFFGPGTRLTVL.

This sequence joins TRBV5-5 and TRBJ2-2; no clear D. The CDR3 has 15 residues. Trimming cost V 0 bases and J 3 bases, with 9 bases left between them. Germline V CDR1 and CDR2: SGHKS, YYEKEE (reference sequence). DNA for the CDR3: TGTGCCAGCAGCTTGGCCCCCCGGGACACCGGGGAGCTGTTTTTT. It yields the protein CASSLAPRDTGELFF. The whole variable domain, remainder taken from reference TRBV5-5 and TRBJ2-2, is DAGVTQSPTHLIKTRGQQVTLRCSPISGHKSVSWYQQVLGQGPQFIFQYYEKEERGRGNFPDRFSARQFPNYSSELNVNALLLGDSALYLCASSLAPRDTGELFFGEGSRLTVL.

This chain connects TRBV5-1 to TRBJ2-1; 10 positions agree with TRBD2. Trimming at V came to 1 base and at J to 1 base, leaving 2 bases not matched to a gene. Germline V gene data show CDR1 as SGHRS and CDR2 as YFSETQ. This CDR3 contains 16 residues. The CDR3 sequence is CASSLFSGGSYNEQFF. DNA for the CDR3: TGCGCCAGCAGCTTGTTTAGCGGGGGGTCCTACAATGAGCAGTTCTTC.

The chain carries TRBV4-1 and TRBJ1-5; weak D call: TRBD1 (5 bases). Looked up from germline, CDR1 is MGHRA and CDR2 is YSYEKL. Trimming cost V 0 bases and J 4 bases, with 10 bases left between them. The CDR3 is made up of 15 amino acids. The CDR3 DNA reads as TGCGCCAGCAGCCAAGAATGGCAGGGAAATCAGCCCCAGCATTTT. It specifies CASSQEWQGNQPQHF.

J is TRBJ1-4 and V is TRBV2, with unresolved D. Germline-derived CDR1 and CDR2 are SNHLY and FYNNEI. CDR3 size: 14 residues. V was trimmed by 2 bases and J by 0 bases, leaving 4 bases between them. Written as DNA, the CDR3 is TGTGCCAGCAGTGAAACAGCAACTAATGAAAAACTGTTTTTT. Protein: CASSETATNEKLFF.

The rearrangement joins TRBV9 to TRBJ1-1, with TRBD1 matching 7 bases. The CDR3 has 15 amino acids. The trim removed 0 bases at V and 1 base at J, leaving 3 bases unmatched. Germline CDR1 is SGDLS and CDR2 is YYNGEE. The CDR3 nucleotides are TGTGCCAGCAGCGTAGCAGGGGGTGGGAACACTGAAGCTTTCTTT. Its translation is CASSVAGGGNTEAFF.

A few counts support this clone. CDR3 in amino acids: CAIRRVGQGYTEAFF. CDR3 DNA: TGTGCCATCAGACGGGTGGGGCAGGGATACACTGAAGCTTTCTTT. The chain has TRBV10-3 and TRBJ1-1; possible D gene TRBD1, 5 bases. CDR3 length: 15 residues. Trimming shortened V by 6 bases and J by 3 bases, and 17 bases separated the two germline ends. In germline, CDR1 is ENHRY, CDR2 SYGVKD.

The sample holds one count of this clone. CDR3 in amino acids: CASSLRGQADTQYF. CDR3 nucleotide sequence: TGTGCCAGCAGCTTACGAGGACAGGCAGATACGCAGTATTTT. The J gene is TRBJ2-3, the V gene TRBV7-2; 7 bases map to TRBD1. This CDR3 has 14 residues. After removal of 2 bases from V and 4 bases from J, the junction contained 3 bases not matched to a gene. Germline lookup yields CDR1 SGHTA and CDR2 FQGNSA.

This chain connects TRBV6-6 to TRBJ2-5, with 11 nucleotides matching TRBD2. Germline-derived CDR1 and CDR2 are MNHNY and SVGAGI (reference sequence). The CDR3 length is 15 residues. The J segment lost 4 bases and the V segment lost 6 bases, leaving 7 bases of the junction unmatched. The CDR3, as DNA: TGTGCCAGCAGGTTTACTAGCGGGAGAAGAGAGACCCAGTACTTC. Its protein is CASRFTSGRRETQYF.

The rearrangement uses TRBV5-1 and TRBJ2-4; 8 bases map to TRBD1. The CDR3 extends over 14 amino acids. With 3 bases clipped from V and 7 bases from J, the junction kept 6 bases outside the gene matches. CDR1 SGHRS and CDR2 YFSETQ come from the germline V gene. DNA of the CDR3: TGCGCCAGCAGCTCCGGACAGGGTCGGAACATTCAGTACTTC. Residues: CASSSGQGRNIQYF.

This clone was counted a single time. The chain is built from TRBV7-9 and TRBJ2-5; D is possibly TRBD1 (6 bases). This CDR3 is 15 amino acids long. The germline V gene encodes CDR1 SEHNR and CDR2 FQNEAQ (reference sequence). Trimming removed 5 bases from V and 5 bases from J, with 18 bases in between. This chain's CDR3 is CASSRGAGAQETQYF. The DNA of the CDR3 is TGTGCCAGCAGCAGGGGAGCAGGGGCCCAGGAGACCCAGTACTTC.

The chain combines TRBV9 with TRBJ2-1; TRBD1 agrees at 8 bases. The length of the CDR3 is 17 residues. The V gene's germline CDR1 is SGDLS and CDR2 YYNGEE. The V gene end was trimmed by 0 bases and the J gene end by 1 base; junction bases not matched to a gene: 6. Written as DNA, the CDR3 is TGTGCCAGCAGCGTAGGATCAGGGGGCCGATCCTACAATGAGCAGTTCTTC. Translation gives CASSVGSGGRSYNEQFF. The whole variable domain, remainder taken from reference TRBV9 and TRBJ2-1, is DSGVTQTPKHLITATGQRVTLRCSPRSGDLSVYWYQQSLDQGLQFLIQYYNGEERAKGNILERFSAQQFPDLHSELNLSSLELGDSALYFCASSVGSGGRSYNEQFFGPGTRLTVL.

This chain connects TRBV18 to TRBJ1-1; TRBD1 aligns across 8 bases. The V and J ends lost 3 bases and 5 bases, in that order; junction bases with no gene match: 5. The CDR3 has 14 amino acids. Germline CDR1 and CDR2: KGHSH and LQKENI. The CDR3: CASSPKTGETEAFF. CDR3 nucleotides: TGTGCCAGCTCACCGAAGACAGGGGAAACTGAAGCTTTCTTT.

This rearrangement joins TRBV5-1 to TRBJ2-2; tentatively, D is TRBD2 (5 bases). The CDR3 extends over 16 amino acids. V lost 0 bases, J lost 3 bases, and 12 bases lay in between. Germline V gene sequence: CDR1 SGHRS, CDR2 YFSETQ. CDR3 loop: CASSLVPGSDTGELFF. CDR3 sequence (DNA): TGCGCCAGCAGCTTGGTTCCGGGGAGCGACACCGGGGAGCTGTTTTTT.

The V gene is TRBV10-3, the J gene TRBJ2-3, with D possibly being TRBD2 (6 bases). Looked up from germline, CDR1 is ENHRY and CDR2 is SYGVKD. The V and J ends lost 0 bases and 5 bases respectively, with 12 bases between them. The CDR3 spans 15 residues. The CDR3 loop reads CAISESGGVEDTQYF. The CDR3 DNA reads TGTGCCATCAGTGAGTCGGGCGGGGTTGAAGATACGCAGTATTTT.

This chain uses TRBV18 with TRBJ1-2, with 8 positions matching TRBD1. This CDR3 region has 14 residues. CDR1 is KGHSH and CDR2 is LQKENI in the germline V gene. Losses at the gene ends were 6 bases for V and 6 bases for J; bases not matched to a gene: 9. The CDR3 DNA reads TGTGCCAGCTCGGAGACCCAGGGGGCTAATGGCTACACCTTC. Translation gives CASSETQGANGYTF.

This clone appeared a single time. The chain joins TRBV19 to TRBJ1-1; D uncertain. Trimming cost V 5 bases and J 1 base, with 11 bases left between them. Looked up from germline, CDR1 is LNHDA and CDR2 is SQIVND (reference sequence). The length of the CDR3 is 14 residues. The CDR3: CASSPETGNTEAFF. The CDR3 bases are TGTGCCAGTAGTCCCGAGACGGGGAACACTGAAGCTTTCTTT.

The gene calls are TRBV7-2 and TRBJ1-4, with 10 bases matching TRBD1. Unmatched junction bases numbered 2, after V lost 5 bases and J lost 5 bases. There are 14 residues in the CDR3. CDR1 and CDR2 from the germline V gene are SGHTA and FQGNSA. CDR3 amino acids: CASSRDRGNEKLFF. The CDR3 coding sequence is TGTGCCAGCAGCCGGGACAGGGGCAATGAAAAACTGTTTTTT.

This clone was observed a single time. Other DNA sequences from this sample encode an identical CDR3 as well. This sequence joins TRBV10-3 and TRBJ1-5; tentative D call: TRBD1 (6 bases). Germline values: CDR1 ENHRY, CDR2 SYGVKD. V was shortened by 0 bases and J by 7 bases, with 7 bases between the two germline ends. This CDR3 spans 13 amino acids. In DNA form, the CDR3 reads TGTGCCATCAGTGAGTCGGGGGCCCAGCCCCAGCATTTT. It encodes CAISESGAQPQHF.

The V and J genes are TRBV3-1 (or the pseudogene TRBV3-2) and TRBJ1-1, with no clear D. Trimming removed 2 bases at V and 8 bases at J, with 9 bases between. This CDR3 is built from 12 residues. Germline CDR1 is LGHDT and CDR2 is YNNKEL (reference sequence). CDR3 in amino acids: CASSQRTGEAFF. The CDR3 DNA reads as TGTGCCAGCAGCCAAAGGACGGGAGAAGCTTTCTTT.

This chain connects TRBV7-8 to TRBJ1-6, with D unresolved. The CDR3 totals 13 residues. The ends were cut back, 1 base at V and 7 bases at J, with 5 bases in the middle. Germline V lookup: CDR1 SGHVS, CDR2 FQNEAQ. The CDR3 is CASSLDINSPLHF. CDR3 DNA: TGTGCCAGCAGCTTAGACATCAATTCACCCCTCCACTTT. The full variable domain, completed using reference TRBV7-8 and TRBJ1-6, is GAGVSQSPRYKVAKRGQDVALRCDPISGHVSLFWYQQALGQGPEFLTYFQNEAQLDKSGLPSDRFFAERPEGSVSTLKIQRTQQEDSAVYLCASSLDINSPLHFGNGTRLTVT.